The 2 T cell receptor beta chains presented below share a single source sample, sequenced in a study of OX40 agonist ivuxolimab in advanced cancers. Here immunoSEQ multiplex PCR was the method, and the copy in TCRdb shows in-frame clones only, minus some. The repertoire has over 60,000 clones, 89% of them found once; the top ten carry roughly 0.38%. This specimen was CD4+ or CD8+ T cells sorted from blood, taken in a trial of the OX40 agonist ivuxolimab. These TCRs come from an adult with an advanced solid tumor such as melanoma, head and neck, liver or kidney cancer.

The rearrangement links TRBV10-3 to TRBJ2-2; 7 nucleotides line up with TRBD1. Germline trimming cut 7 bases from V and 5 bases from J; bases unmatched to any gene: 10. The CDR3 runs to 15 residues. CDR1 and CDR2 (germline): ENHRY, SYGVKD. CDR3 coding DNA: TGTGCCATCACGAGAGCGACAGGGAATACCGGGGAGCTGTTTTTT. This translates into CAITRATGNTGELFF.

The J gene is TRBJ1-1, the V gene TRBV2; D remains ambiguous. CDR1 is SNHLY, CDR2 FYNNEI, per germline. The CDR3 extends over 13 amino acids. V dropped 6 bases and J dropped 5 bases, with 13 bases sitting between them. CDR3 coding DNA: TGTGCCAGCAGCGGGGAGGCCAGAACTGAAGCTTTCTTT. Its protein is CASSGEARTEAFF.